The 12 T cell receptor beta chains below were found in one sample sequenced in a study of a mutant IDH1 vaccine in newly diagnosed glioma. This table comes from immunoSEQ multiplex PCR, and its TCRdb copy is limited to in-frame clones, with some not included. The sample consists of about 86,000 clones, 65% to 90% of them appearing once. Their antigens remain unidentified. The time point was: week 23, last vaccination. Doses consisted of 300 ug of mutant IDH1 20-mer peptide each, paired with topical imiquimod. This material consisted of PBMCs, taken from a glioma patient whose treatment included an IDH1 peptide vaccine. Source of these receptors: a man aged 30 to 45 with glioma. Some clones in this sample may be carry-over from other donors' samples.

The CDR3 DNA follows: TGTGCCAGCAACCCAAGTGGTCAGCCCCAGCATTTT. Its translation is CASNPSGQPQHF. This chain links TRBV6-1 with TRBJ1-5, with D unclear. Trimming left V 7 bases short and J 6 bases short, with 10 bases between. CDR1 and CDR2 (germline): MNHNS, SASEGT. This CDR3 has 12 amino acids.

This chain connects TRBV15 to TRBJ2-7; D is ambiguous. V was trimmed by 3 bases and J by 1 base, leaving 4 bases between them. In germline, CDR1 is LNHNV, CDR2 YYDKDF (reference sequence). This CDR3 has 12 amino acids. In DNA, the CDR3 is TGTGCCACCAGCAGTCCATCCTACGAGCAGTACTTC. This translates into CATSSPSYEQYF.

The chain combines TRBV10-2 with TRBJ2-2; 15 nucleotides agree with TRBD2. V lost 10 bases to trimming and J lost 3 bases; unmatched junction nucleotides: 9. Germline CDR1 and CDR2: WSHSY and SAAADI. The CDR3 consists of 17 residues. CDR3 DNA: TGCGCCACTCCGGGACTAGCGGGAGGTTTGGACACCGGGGAGCTGTTTTTT. As protein: CATPGLAGGLDTGELFF.

This rearrangement joins TRBV9 to TRBJ2-3; no definite D call. Trimming stripped 4 bases from V and 6 bases from J, with 12 bases between. Per the germline V gene, CDR1 is SGDLS and CDR2 is YYNGEE. The CDR3 spans 13 residues. CDR3 bases: TGTGCCAGCAGCCGATCGTCGGTGGATACGCAGTATTTT. It is translated as CASSRSSVDTQYF.

V is TRBV28 and J is TRBJ2-4; 9 bases agree with TRBD1. Germline V CDR1 and CDR2: MDHEN, SYDVKM. This CDR3 is 15 amino acids long. Trimming removed 5 bases from V and 5 bases from J; junction bases left unmatched: 7. CDR3 nucleotides: TGTGCCAGCAGTCCCACAGGGGGCGAAGAAAACATTCAGTACTTC. Translating gives CASSPTGGEENIQYF.

V and J are TRBV9 and TRBJ2-3, with TRBD1 identical over 7 bases. CDR3 size: 16 residues. The ends lost 2 bases at V and 2 bases at J; junction bases unmatched: 8. Germline assignment: CDR1 SGDLS and CDR2 YYNGEE. CDR3 DNA: TGTGCCAGCAGCGTCCTGGGACAGAGGTTCACAGATACGCAGTATTTT. Encoded protein: CASSVLGQRFTDTQYF.

The chain has TRBV30 and TRBJ2-2; 9 nucleotides match TRBD2. This CDR3 contains 18 residues. Germline CDR1 reads GTSNPN; CDR2 reads SVGIG (reference sequence). J lost 5 bases, V lost 0 bases, and 13 bases had no gene match. CDR3 sequence reads: CAWSVLSWREGETGELFF. In DNA, the CDR3 is TGTGCCTGGAGTGTACTAAGTTGGCGGGAGGGAGAAACCGGGGAGCTGTTTTTT.

The V gene is TRBV5-5, the J gene TRBJ2-4; TRBD1 agrees at 9 bases. This CDR3 region has 18 residues. The germline V gene has CDR1 SGHKS and CDR2 YYEKEE (reference sequence). J gave up 1 base and V 4 bases, and 12 bases lay outside the gene matches. The CDR3 DNA reads TGTGCCAGCAGCCCAGGACAGGGGTTCGCTTCGGCCAAAAACATTCAGTACTTC. Translating gives CASSPGQGFASAKNIQYF.

This chain connects TRBV6-6 to TRBJ2-2; 10 bases are shared with TRBD1. This CDR3 comprises 15 residues. The trim removed 0 bases at V and 13 bases at J, leaving 8 bases unmatched. The V gene's germline CDR1 is MNHNY and CDR2 SVGAGI (reference sequence). In DNA, the CDR3 is TGTGCCAGCAGTTACTCATGGACAGGGGGATTGGGGCTGTTTTTT. This sequence encodes CASSYSWTGGLGLFF.

The genes are TRBV7-2 and TRBJ1-6, with TRBD1 identical over 9 bases. Germline loops: CDR1 SGHTA, CDR2 FQGNSA. CDR3 size: 14 residues. Unmatched junction bases numbered 4, after V lost 5 bases and J lost 8 bases. CDR3 in amino acids: CASSIRDRDSPLHF. As DNA, the CDR3 is TGTGCCAGCAGCATCCGGGACAGGGATTCACCCCTCCACTTT.

This clone was recorded only once. CDR3 nucleotides: TGCGCCAGCAGCTTCGAGAACTATGGCTACACCTTC. Its protein is CASSFENYGYTF. The rearrangement joins TRBV5-1 to TRBJ1-2; no firm D call. CDR1 and CDR2 (germline): SGHRS, YFSETQ. With 2 bases removed from V and 2 bases from J, the gap between germline ends came to 4 bases. The CDR3 spans 12 residues.

The chain joins TRBV20-1 to TRBJ2-1; no firm D call. The CDR3 loop spans 11 amino acids. Trimming shortened V by 6 bases and J by 9 bases, and 12 bases separated the two germline ends. Germline CDR1 is DFQATT and CDR2 is SNEGSKA (reference sequence). The CDR3 is CSALRVGEQFF. The CDR3 nucleotides are TGCAGTGCCCTACGAGTGGGTGAGCAGTTCTTC.